The clone carrying this TCR beta chain was seen repeatedly, ten times or more. Its antigen is unknown. The sample's time point: sample taken at primary tumor resection. Samples were obtained from about 75 donors, all untreated early-stage non-small cell lung cancer patients. Whole RNA obtained from tumor, nontumor lung or frozen PBMC underwent sequencing without sorting. MiXCR was run by TCRdb on the 5' RACE reads, yielding one entry per CDR3 protein. The sample holds around 23,000 distinct CDR3 sequences, 6.4% seen once. These data belong to a study of spatial heterogeneity in lung cancer. Study as a whole: A T cell module score from matched bulk RNA-seq correlated strongly with TCR transcript counts in tumor regions. Study outcomes and limitations: Approximately 7% of tumor T cells for alpha chains and around 12% for beta chains were estimated to be covered. In tumors, expanded intratumoral alpha and beta TCR counts tracked mutation counts.

CDR3 size: 14 residues. CDR1 is SGDLS, CDR2 YYNGEE, per germline. Trimming shortened V by 0 bases and J by 4 bases, and 10 bases separated the two germline ends. This TCR derives from a male donor with early-stage non-small cell lung cancer. This specimen consisted of lung tumor tissue, obtained at surgery. The chain employs TRBV9 and TRBJ1-2; D not resolved. The CDR3 DNA follows: TGTGCCAGCAGCGTAGAGGACGAGGGCTATGGCTACACCTTC. Its translation: CASSVEDEGYGYTF.